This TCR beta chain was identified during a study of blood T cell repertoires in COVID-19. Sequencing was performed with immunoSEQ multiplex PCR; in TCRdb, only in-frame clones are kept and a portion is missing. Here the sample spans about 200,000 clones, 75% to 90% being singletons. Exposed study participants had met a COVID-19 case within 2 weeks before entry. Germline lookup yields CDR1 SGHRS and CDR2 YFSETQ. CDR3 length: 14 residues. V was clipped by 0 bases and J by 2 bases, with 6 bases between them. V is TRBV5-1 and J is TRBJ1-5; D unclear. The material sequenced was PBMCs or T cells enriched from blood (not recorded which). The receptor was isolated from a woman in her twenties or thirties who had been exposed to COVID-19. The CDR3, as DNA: TGCGCCAGCAGCTTGGTATCGGGCAATCAGCCCCAGCATTTT. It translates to CASSLVSGNQPQHF.